A single sample is the source of the 23 T cell receptor beta chains below, sequenced in a study of OX40 agonist ivuxolimab in advanced cancers. Library prep was done by the immunoSEQ multiplex PCR assay. TCRdb obtained this table from immuneACCESS and retained in-frame rearrangements with V and J assigned. These tables miss some clones; where compared with another copy, unresolved V genes account for less than half of the shortfall, and the remainder is unexplained. In this sample the table shows roughly 24,000 clones, 75% to 85% of which occur a single time. Of the sample, approximately 8.5% is held by the ten largest clones. Material: CD4+ or CD8+ T cells sorted from blood, obtained in a trial of the OX40 agonist ivuxolimab. The receptors here all came from an adult with an advanced solid tumor such as melanoma, head and neck, liver or kidney cancer.

By its share, this clone is large. The chain employs TRBV19 and TRBJ1-5; D remains unclear. V was pared by 1 base and J by 5 bases, with 12 bases between. The germline gives CDR1 LNHDA, CDR2 SQIVND (reference sequence). The CDR3 has 15 residues. This chain's CDR3 is CASSIVGQGYQPQHF. The CDR3 nucleotides are TGTGCCAGTAGTATAGTGGGCCAAGGGTATCAGCCCCAGCATTTT.

The V call is TRBV27, the J call TRBJ2-7; D may be TRBD2 (7 bases). From germline, CDR1 is MNHEY and CDR2 SMNVEV (reference sequence). Trimming shortened V by 0 bases and J by 1 base, and 13 bases separated the two germline ends. The length of the CDR3 is 16 residues. The CDR3 DNA is TGTGCCAGCAGTTTATCGGGGGGGGACAAGTCCTACGAGCAGTACTTC. It is translated as CASSLSGGDKSYEQYF.

This sequence joins TRBV7-2 and TRBJ2-3; D might be TRBD2 (6 bases). The CDR3 has 16 amino acids. CDR1 SGHTA and CDR2 FQGNSA come from the germline V gene. Trimming pared 1 base from V and 6 bases from J, leaving 17 bases between. The CDR3 sequence: CASSLGTAGGFDTQYF. CDR3 bases: TGTGCCAGCAGCTTAGGTACAGCGGGCGGCTTTGATACGCAGTATTTT.

The CDR3 sequence: CASSSAGVTEAFF. CDR3 DNA sequence: TGTGCCAGCAGCTCCGCGGGGGTCACTGAAGCTTTCTTT. This chain connects TRBV9 to TRBJ1-1, with TRBD1 as a possible D gene (5 bases). CDR1 and CDR2 from the germline V gene are SGDLS and YYNGEE. V lost 4 bases and J lost 4, with 11 bases in between. The CDR3 is made up of 13 amino acids.

The rearrangement uses TRBV5-1 and TRBJ1-5; possible D gene TRBD1, 5 bases. Germline values: CDR1 SGHRS, CDR2 YFSETQ. Trimming shortened V by 0 bases and J by 4 bases, and 8 bases separated the two germline ends. The CDR3 covers 14 residues. CDR3 loop: CASSLGGRNQPQHF. CDR3 nucleotides: TGCGCCAGCAGCTTGGGGGGCCGGAATCAGCCCCAGCATTTT.

The genes are TRBV6-5 and TRBJ2-3; TRBD1 might be the D (5 bases). The CDR3 totals 15 residues. V gave up 0 bases and J gave up 1 base, with 8 bases separating them. Germline V lookup: CDR1 MNHEY, CDR2 SVGAGI. The CDR3 sequence is CASSYSLTGTDTQYF. CDR3 nucleotides: TGTGCCAGCAGTTACTCGTTGACAGGCACAGATACGCAGTATTTT.

The chain combines TRBV25-1 with TRBJ2-5; TRBD1 aligns across 9 bases. The J segment lost 5 bases and the V segment lost 2 bases, leaving 12 bases of the junction unmatched. This CDR3 comprises 17 residues. Germline V lookup: CDR1 MGHDK, CDR2 SYGVNS. The CDR3 DNA reads as TGTGCCAGCAGTGAAACACGCACGGGGACAGGGCTCGAGACCCAGTACTTC. Its protein product is CASSETRTGTGLETQYF.

V gene TRBV13 combines with J gene TRBJ2-2, with 10 bases lining up with TRBD1. The germline V gene encodes CDR1 PRHDT and CDR2 FYEKMQ (reference sequence). Unmatched junction bases numbered 6, after V lost 5 bases and J lost 3 bases. The CDR3 runs to 16 residues. CDR3 sequence reads: CASSPGDRGYTGELFF. The CDR3, as DNA: TGTGCCAGCAGCCCGGGGGACAGGGGATACACCGGGGAGCTGTTTTTT.

The chain recombines TRBV13 with TRBJ2-7; D remains ambiguous. Germline lookup yields CDR1 PRHDT and CDR2 FYEKMQ (reference sequence). V gave up 2 bases and J gave up 4 bases, with 6 bases separating them. The CDR3 has 12 residues. The DNA of the CDR3 is TGTGCCAGCAGCTTAAACGTTTACGAGCAGTACTTC. It is translated as CASSLNVYEQYF.

Remarks on this clone: Other DNA sequences within the sample encode an identical CDR3. The V call is TRBV9, the J call TRBJ2-3; no clear D. The CDR3 has 16 amino acids. Germline-derived CDR1 and CDR2 are SGDLS and YYNGEE. Trimming shortened V by 0 bases and J by 0 bases, and 11 bases separated the two germline ends. CDR3: CASSVGQGTSTDTQYF. CDR3 nucleotide sequence: TGTGCCAGCAGCGTAGGACAAGGCACTAGCACAGATACGCAGTATTTT.

This rearrangement joins TRBV12-5 to TRBJ2-1; no definite D call. The CDR3 spans 14 residues. The germline V gene encodes CDR1 LGHNT and CDR2 FRNRAP. Between the trimmed V and J ends, which lost 7 bases and 6 bases, there was a span of 16 bases. CDR3 sequence (DNA): TGTGCTAGTGCCACTGCCGGCCCCCCCAATGAGCAGTTCTTC. Amino acids: CASATAGPPNEQFF.

This chain links TRBV7-7 with TRBJ2-1, with 14 bases lining up with TRBD2. Looked up from germline, CDR1 is SSHAT and CDR2 is FNYEAQ (reference sequence). The CDR3 is 16 amino acids. Trimming at V came to 4 bases and at J to 3 bases, leaving 2 bases not matched to a gene. CDR3 coding DNA: TGTGCCAGCAGCTCCGGGACTAGCGGGGGCTACAATGAGCAGTTCTTC. Amino acid sequence: CASSSGTSGGYNEQFF. Full variable domain (rest looked up from reference TRBV7-7 and TRBJ2-1): GAGVSQSPRYKVTKRGQDVTLRCDPISSHATLYWYQQALGQGPEFLTYFNYEAQPDKSGLPSDRFSAERPEGSISTLTIQRTEQRDSAMYRCASSSGTSGGYNEQFFGPGTRLTVL.

The rearrangement uses TRBV7-9 and TRBJ2-3, with TRBD2 matching over 11 bases. The V segment lost 2 bases and the J segment 2 bases; nucleotides outside the gene matches: 6. Germline V CDR1 and CDR2: SEHNR, FQNEAQ (reference sequence). This CDR3 is built from 17 residues. The CDR3 loop reads CASSLPPSGGNTDTQYF. The CDR3 DNA is TGTGCCAGCAGCTTACCCCCTAGCGGGGGGAACACAGATACGCAGTATTTT.

For the CDR3, the DNA is TGTGCCAGCAGCTTCCGGGCCCAGAACACTGAAGCTTTCTTT. It translates to CASSFRAQNTEAFF. The chain couples TRBV5-5 to TRBJ1-1; unclear D gene. Looked up from germline, CDR1 is SGHKS and CDR2 is YYEKEE (reference sequence). Trimming shortened V by 2 bases and J by 1 base, and 9 bases separated the two germline ends. There are 14 residues in the CDR3.

J is TRBJ2-1 and V is TRBV2, with D possibly TRBD2 on 6 matching bases. V was clipped by 7 bases and J by 6 bases, with 10 bases between them. Germline CDR1 is SNHLY and CDR2 is FYNNEI. The CDR3 contains 12 residues. CDR3: CASIAGGNEQFF. CDR3 nucleotides: TGTGCCAGCATTGCCGGGGGCAATGAGCAGTTCTTC.

In its sample, this clone was seen a few times. The chain joins TRBV6-5 to TRBJ2-5, with 7 positions matching TRBD2. The CDR3 has 14 amino acids. Germline V gives CDR1 MNHEY, CDR2 SVGAGI. The V gene end was trimmed by 0 bases and the J gene end by 5 bases; junction bases not matched to a gene: 3. The DNA for the CDR3 is TGTGCCAGCAGTTACTCGGGAGGGAGGGAGACCCAGTACTTC. This codes for CASSYSGGRETQYF.

This chain uses TRBV2 with TRBJ1-4; D may be TRBD1 (6 bases). The germline V gene has CDR1 SNHLY and CDR2 FYNNEI. The CDR3 runs 14 residues. Deletions cut 8 bases from V and 8 bases from J, with 18 bases between. CDR3 nucleotides: TGTGCCAGCCGGGTTTTGGGGGCCCGGGAAAAACTGTTTTTT. This translates into CASRVLGAREKLFF.

The V call is TRBV14, the J call TRBJ1-2; tentatively, D is TRBD1 (5 bases). Germline V CDR1 and CDR2: SGHDN, FVKESK. The CDR3 extends over 17 amino acids. The V gene lost 4 bases and the J gene lost 0 bases, with 18 bases spanning the gap. As DNA, the CDR3 is TGTGCCAGCAGCCCCACTAAGGGGAGGGGACCTAACTATGGCTACACCTTC. Encoded protein: CASSPTKGRGPNYGYTF.

This chain links TRBV18 with TRBJ2-7; maybe TRBD1 (5 bases). CDR1 is KGHSH and CDR2 is LQKENI in the germline V gene. Trimming pared 1 base from V and 3 bases from J, leaving 7 bases between. This CDR3 has 13 amino acids. CDR3 sequence (DNA): TGTGCCAGCTCACCACTTGACAGCTACGAGCAGTACTTC. It yields the protein CASSPLDSYEQYF.

The chain carries TRBV9 and TRBJ1-4; D is unclear. There are 15 residues in the CDR3. V was pared by 3 bases and J by 3 bases, with 12 bases between. Germline CDR1 and CDR2: SGDLS and YYNGEE. Here the CDR3 DNA reads TGTGCCAGCAGCGAAAGCGGGGTGGCTAATGAAAAACTGTTTTTT. This sequence encodes CASSESGVANEKLFF.

The chain is built from TRBV25-1 and TRBJ2-1; no clear D gene. This CDR3 region has 15 residues. V was cut by 7 bases and J by 0 bases, with 13 bases left in between. The V gene's germline CDR1 is MGHDK and CDR2 SYGVNS. The CDR3 coding sequence is TGTGCCAGCACGGATCCCGGAAGCTCCTACAATGAGCAGTTCTTC. Translated: CASTDPGSSYNEQFF.

The chain is built from TRBV4-1 and TRBJ2-2; D remains unclear. V was cut by 4 bases and J by 2 bases, with 8 bases left in between. The length of the CDR3 is 14 residues. The V gene's germline CDR1 is MGHRA and CDR2 YSYEKL. This CDR3 is CASSPGPNTGELFF. CDR3 DNA sequence: TGCGCCAGCAGCCCCGGACCCAACACCGGGGAGCTGTTTTTT.

This chain links TRBV19 with TRBJ2-5, with TRBD2 matching 8 bases. This CDR3 has 15 amino acids. CDR1 and CDR2 (germline): LNHDA, SQIVND (reference sequence). V lost 5 bases, J lost 3 bases, and 8 bases stayed unmatched. The CDR3 DNA is TGTGCCAGTAGTGACGATAGCGGGACGGAAGAGACCCAGTACTTC. It yields the protein CASSDDSGTEETQYF.